The 2 T cell receptor beta chains reported below all come from one sample, sequenced in a study of blood T cell repertoires in COVID-19. Only in-frame clones appear in the TCRdb table, and some are missing; sequencing was by immunoSEQ multiplex PCR. Counted here are more than 200,000 clones, around 80% occurring once; the ten biggest clones make up approximately 7.4%. The sample comprised peripheral blood. These receptor sequences come from a woman aged 45-60 years with acute or convalescent COVID-19.

The chain couples TRBV5-4 to TRBJ1-3; no clear D gene. Looked up from germline, CDR1 is SGHNT and CDR2 is YYREEE (reference sequence). The CDR3 totals 13 residues. The germline V and J ends were trimmed by 2 bases and 5 bases, with 8 bases remaining between them. The CDR3 DNA reads TGTGCCAGCAGCTTTGGGGAGAGAAACACCATATATTTT. It is translated as CASSFGERNTIYF.

The chain carries TRBV9 and TRBJ2-1, with D possibly being TRBD1 (6 bases). V was clipped by 3 bases and J by 3 bases, with 16 bases between them. This CDR3 has 16 residues. Germline V lookup: CDR1 SGDLS, CDR2 YYNGEE. The CDR3 loop is CASSESQGHNYNEQFF. For the CDR3, the DNA is TGTGCCAGCAGCGAGTCACAGGGACACAACTACAATGAGCAGTTCTTC.